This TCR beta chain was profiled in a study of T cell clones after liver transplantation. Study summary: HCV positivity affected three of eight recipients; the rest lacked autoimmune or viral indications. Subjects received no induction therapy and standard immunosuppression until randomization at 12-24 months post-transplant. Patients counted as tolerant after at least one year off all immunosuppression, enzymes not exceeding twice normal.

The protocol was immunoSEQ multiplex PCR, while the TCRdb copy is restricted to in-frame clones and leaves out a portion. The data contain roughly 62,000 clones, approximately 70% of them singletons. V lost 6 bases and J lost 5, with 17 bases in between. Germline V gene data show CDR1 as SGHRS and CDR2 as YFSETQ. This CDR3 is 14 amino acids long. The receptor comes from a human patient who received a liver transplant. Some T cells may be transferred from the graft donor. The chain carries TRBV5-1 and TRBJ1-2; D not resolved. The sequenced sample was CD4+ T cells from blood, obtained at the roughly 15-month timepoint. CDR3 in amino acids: CASTREVGGYGYTF. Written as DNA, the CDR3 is TGCGCCAGCACCCGCGAGGTGGGCGGATATGGCTACACCTTC.